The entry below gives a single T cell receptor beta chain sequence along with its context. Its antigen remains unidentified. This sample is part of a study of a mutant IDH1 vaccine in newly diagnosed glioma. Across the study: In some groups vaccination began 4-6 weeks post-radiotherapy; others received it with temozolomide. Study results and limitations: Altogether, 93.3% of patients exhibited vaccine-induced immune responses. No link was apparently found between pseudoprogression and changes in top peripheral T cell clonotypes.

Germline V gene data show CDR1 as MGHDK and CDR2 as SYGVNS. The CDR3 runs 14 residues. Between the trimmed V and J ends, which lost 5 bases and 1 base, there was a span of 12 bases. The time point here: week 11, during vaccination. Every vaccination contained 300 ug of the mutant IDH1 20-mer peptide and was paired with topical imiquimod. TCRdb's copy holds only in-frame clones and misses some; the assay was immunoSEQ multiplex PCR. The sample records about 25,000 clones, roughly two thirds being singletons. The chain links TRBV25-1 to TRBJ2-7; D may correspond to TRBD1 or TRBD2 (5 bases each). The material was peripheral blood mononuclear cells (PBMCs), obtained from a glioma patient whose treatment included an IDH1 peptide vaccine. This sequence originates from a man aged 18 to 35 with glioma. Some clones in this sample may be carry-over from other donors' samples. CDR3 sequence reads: CASSKRGQSYEQYF. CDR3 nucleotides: TGTGCCAGCAGTAAACGGGGCCAATCCTACGAGCAGTACTTC.